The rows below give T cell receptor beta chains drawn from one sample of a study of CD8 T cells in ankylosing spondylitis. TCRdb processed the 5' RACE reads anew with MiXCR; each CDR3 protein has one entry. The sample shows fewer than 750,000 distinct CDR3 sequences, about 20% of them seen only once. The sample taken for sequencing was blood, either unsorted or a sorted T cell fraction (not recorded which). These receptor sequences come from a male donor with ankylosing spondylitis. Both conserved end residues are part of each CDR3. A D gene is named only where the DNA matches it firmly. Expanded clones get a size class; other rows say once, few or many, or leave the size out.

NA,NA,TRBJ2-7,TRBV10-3,TGTGCCATCAGTGATCCCGGCTCCTACGAGCAGTACTTC,CAISDPGSYEQYF
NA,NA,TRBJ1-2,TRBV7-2,TGTGCCAGCAGAAATAGCGGCTACACCTTC,CASRNSGYTF
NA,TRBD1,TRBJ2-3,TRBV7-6,TGTGCCAGCAGTGGACAGGGGGGCACAGATACGCAGTATTTT,CASSGQGGTDTQYF
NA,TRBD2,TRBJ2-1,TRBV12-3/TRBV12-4,TGTGCCAGCAGTTTGGGCTTGGGACTAGCGCTAAATGAGCAGTTCTTC,CASSLGLGLALNEQFF
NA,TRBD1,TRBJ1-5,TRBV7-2,TGTGCCAGCAGCTTAGGTGGGACAGACAATCAGCCCCAGCATTTT,CASSLGGTDNQPQHF
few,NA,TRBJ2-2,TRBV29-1,TGCAGCGTGACGGCCACCGGGGAGCTGTTTTTT,CSVTATGELFF
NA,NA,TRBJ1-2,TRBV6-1,TGTGCCAGCAGCCTACAGTTCATGGGACTCTATGGCTACACCTTC,CASSLQFMGLYGYTF
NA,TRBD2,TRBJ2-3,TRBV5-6,TGTGCCAGCAGCCTCACTAGCGGGAGGGGCCTTAACACAGATACGCAGTATTTT,CASSLTSGRGLNTDTQYF
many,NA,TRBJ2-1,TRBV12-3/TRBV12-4,TGTGCCAGCAGTTTAACCCGCCGAGATGAGCAGTTCTTC,CASSLTRRDEQFF
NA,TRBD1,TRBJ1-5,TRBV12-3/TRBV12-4,TGTGCCAGCAGTGGGACAGGGGCCAGCAATCAGCCCCAGCATTTT,CASSGTGASNQPQHF
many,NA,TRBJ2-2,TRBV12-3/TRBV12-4,TGTGCCAGCATCCACACGGGAGATAGCACCGGGGAGCTGTTTTTT,CASIHTGDSTGELFF
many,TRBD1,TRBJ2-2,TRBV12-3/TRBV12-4,TGTGCCAGCAGAACAGGGGGAAGGCACACCGGGGAGCTGTTTTTT,CASRTGGRHTGELFF
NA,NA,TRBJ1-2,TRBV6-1,TGTGCCAGCACCAGCCCGGCCCTTATCCAGTATGGCTACACCTTC,CASTSPALIQYGYTF
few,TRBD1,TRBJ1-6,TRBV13,TGTGCCAGCAGCTTAGGCATGGACAGGGGGACGGATAATTCACCCCTCCACTTT,CASSLGMDRGTDNSPLHF
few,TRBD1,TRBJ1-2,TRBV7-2,TGTGCCAGCAGCTTAAATTCCGGGACAGGGTTCAACTATGGCTACACCTTC,CASSLNSGTGFNYGYTF
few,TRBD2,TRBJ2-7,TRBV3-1,TGTGCCAGCAGCCACCCCGGGACTAGCGGGAGTAGTGAGCAGTACTTC,CASSHPGTSGSSEQYF
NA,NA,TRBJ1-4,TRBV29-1,TGCAGCGTTGCACCGGGAATGAGTAATGAAAAACTGTTTTTT,CSVAPGMSNEKLFF
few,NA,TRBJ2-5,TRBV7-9,TGTGCCAGCAGCTTAGTCGCAGGCACGGAGACCCAGTACTTC,CASSLVAGTETQYF
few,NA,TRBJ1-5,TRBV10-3,TGTGCCATCAGTGGCAGGGGCGAAGATCAGCCCCAGCATTTT,CAISGRGEDQPQHF
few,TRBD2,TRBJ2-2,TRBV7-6,TGTGCCAGCAGCCCCCTAGCGGGAGGGCTGGGAAGCACCGGGGAGCTGTTTTTT,CASSPLAGGLGSTGELFF
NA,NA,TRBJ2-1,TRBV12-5,TGTGCTAGTGGTTTGCGTGACGGGGACTTGAATGAGCAGTTCTTC,CASGLRDGDLNEQFF
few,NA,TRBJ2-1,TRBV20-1,TGCAGTGGGAACTCGCTTGGTGAGCAGTTCTTC,CSGNSLGEQFF
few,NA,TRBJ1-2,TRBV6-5,TGTGCCAGCAGTTACGAAGGGACTACTTATGGCTACACCTTC,CASSYEGTTYGYTF
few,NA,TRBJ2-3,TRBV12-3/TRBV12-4,TGTGCCAGCAGTTTATGGGCCGGGGTAGTAGATACGCAGTATTTT,CASSLWAGVVDTQYF
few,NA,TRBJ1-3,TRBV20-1,TGCAGTGCTAGATACGGGGGAGTCTCTGGAAACACCATATATTTT,CSARYGGVSGNTIYF
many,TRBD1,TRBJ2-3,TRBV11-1,TGTGCCAGCAGCTTCGACAGGGGGCTAGGGTATACGCAGTATTTT,CASSFDRGLGYTQYF
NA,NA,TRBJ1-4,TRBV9,TGTGCCAGCAGCGTAGGGGGGAATGAAAAACTGTTTTTT,CASSVGGNEKLFF
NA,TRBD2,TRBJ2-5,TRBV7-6,TGTGCCAGCAGCTACGCCAGGCGGGAGGGCCGAGAGACCCAGTACTTC,CASSYARREGRETQYF
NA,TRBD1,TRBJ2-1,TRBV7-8,TGTGCCAGCAGCTTGCAGGGGGTGGGTGAGCAGTTCTTC,CASSLQGVGEQFF
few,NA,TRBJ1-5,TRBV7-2,TGTGCCAGCAGCTTAGTCAGTTTTAGCAATCAGCCCCAGCATTTT,CASSLVSFSNQPQHF
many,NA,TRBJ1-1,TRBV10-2,TGCGCCAGCAGTGAGGTAGGGACTTATGGGATAAACACTGAAGCTTTCTTT,CASSEVGTYGINTEAFF
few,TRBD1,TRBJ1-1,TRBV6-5,TGTGCCAGCAGTTACCTCGGACAGGGGAACACTGAAGCTTTCTTT,CASSYLGQGNTEAFF
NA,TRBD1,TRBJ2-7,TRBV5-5,TGTGCCAGCAGCCTTGGACAGGGGAGAACCTACGAGCAGTACTTC,CASSLGQGRTYEQYF
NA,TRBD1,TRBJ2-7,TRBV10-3,TGTGCCATCAGTGCTGGACAGGGGAGCGAGCAGTACTTC,CAISAGQGSEQYF
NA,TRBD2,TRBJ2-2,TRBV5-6,TGTGCCAGCAGCTTGGAACTAGCGGGCTTTACCGGGGAGCTGTTTTTT,CASSLELAGFTGELFF
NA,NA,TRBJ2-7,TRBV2,TGTGCCAGCAGCTCGATTAATAGCGTCTACGAGCAGTACTTC,CASSSINSVYEQYF
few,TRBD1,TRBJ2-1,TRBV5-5,TGTGCCAGCAGCTTTTACAGGGGGGAAACCTACAATGAGCAGTTCTTC,CASSFYRGETYNEQFF
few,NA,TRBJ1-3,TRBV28,TGTGCCAGCGGACTGGGTGGTATGGGGGACACCATATATTTT,CASGLGGMGDTIYF
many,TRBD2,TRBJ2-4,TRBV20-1,TGCAGTGCTTATCTAGCGGGAGGAGCCAAAAACATTCAGTACTTC,CSAYLAGGAKNIQYF
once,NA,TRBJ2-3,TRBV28,TGTGCCAGCAGCTTGGGGGTCGACAGCACAGATACGCAGTATTTT,CASSLGVDSTDTQYF
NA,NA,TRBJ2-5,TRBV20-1,TGCAGTGCTAGACAATCTTGGGACGCAGGGGCCCAGTACTTC,CSARQSWDAGAQYF
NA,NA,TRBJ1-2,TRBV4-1,TGCGCCAGCAGCCAGGGAGCTGGCTATGGCTACACCTTC,CASSQGAGYGYTF
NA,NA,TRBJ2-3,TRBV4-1,TGCGCCAGCAGCCAAGATAAGAGCGGAATCACAGATACGCAGTATTTT,CASSQDKSGITDTQYF
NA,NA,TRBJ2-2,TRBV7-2,TGTGCCAGCAGCCTCCGACAAGGGGGCACCGGGGAGCTGTTTTTT,CASSLRQGGTGELFF
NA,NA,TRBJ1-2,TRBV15,TGTGCCACCAGCAGCGATAACAACTATGGCTACACCTTC,CATSSDNNYGYTF
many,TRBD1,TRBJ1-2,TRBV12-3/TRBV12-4,TGTGCCAGCAGTTGGGGACAGGGGGTTTATGGCTACACCTTC,CASSWGQGVYGYTF
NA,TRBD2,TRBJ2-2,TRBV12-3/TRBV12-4,TGTGCCAGCAGTCCTACTGGGCGGGGGGAAGACACCGGGGAGCTGTTTTTT,CASSPTGRGEDTGELFF
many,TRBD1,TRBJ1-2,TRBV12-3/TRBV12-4,TGTGCCAGCAGTGTGGACAGGGGGAAGAGTGGCTACACCTTC,CASSVDRGKSGYTF
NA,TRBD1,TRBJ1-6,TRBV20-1,TGCAGTGCTAGAGTGCCCGGGACAGGGAGCTCACCCCTCCACTTT,CSARVPGTGSSPLHF
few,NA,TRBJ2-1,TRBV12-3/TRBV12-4,TGTGCCAGCTCCCCCCGCGGGGCGATTTACAATGAGCAGTTCTTC,CASSPRGAIYNEQFF
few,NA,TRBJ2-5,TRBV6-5,TGTGCCAGCAGTTCCCCCATAGGGATACAAGAGACCCAGTACTTC,CASSSPIGIQETQYF
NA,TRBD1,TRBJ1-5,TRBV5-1,TGCGCCAGCAGCTCCCAGGGGGGAAGAAATCAGCCCCAGCATTTT,CASSSQGGRNQPQHF
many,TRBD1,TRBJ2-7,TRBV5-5,TGTGCCAGCAGCTTGGAGGGGCAGGGGGCCTACGAGCAGTACTTC,CASSLEGQGAYEQYF
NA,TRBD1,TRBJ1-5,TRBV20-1,TGCAGTGCTAGGAACCGGGACAGGAATCAGCCCCAGCATTTT,CSARNRDRNQPQHF
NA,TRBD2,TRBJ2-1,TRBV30,TGTGCCTCGACTAGCGGGAGAATTGATGAGCAGTTCTTC,CASTSGRIDEQFF